Below, 32 T cell receptor beta chains from the same sample are listed, as sequenced in a study of blood T cells in healthy people across ages. With a J-beta primer mix and a sample-barcoded 5' primer, a second PCR ran about 7 to 12 cycles. Via MiXCR, TCRdb re-called the 5' RACE reads, giving one row per CDR3 protein. Of roughly 650,000 distinct CDR3 sequences listed, about 30% are singletons. Source material: blood. The receptors come from a woman of 80 years or more in good health.

About this clonotype itself: This may be a read error, as it is one base from a much larger clone. The genes are TRBV4-3 and TRBJ2-3, with D possibly TRBD2 on 6 matching bases. The CDR3 extends over 17 amino acids. The germline CDR1 and CDR2 sequences are LGHNA and YSLEER. This CDR3 reads CANSQDFDSGNSYTQYF. Written as DNA, the CDR3 is TGCGCCAACAGCCAAGATTTTGATAGCGGAAATAGCTATACGCAGTATTTT.

This clonotype was counted at least ten times. This chain uses TRBV7-3 with TRBJ2-4, with TRBD2 matching 8 bases. The length of the CDR3 is 16 residues. In germline, CDR1 is SGHTA, CDR2 FQGTGA. J gave up 2 bases and V 5 bases, and 8 bases lay outside the gene matches. The CDR3 DNA reads TGTGCCAGCAGCCCAACGGGGGGGGGCTCCAAAAACATTCAGTACTTC. This gives the protein CASSPTGGGSKNIQYF.

This clonotype was counted between two and nine times. This could be a read error, since a much larger clone is one nucleotide away. The chain uses TRBV20-1 and TRBJ2-1; 14 nucleotides line up with TRBD2. The DNA matches TRBJ2-7 better at its end, which makes the J call doubtful. The CDR3 covers 17 residues. CDR1 is DFQATT and CDR2 is SNEGSKA in the germline V gene (reference sequence). CDR3 sequence reads: CSARTSGGFISYNEQYF. Written as DNA, the CDR3 is TGCAGTGCTCGGACTAGCGGGGGGTTCATCTCCTACAATGAGCAGTACTTC.

This clonotype was observed many times. The chain links TRBV12-3 or TRBV12-4 to TRBJ2-7; D unclear. Trimming left V 6 bases short and J 2 bases short, with 11 bases between. The CDR3 contains 13 residues. The CDR3 protein is CASSLFGPYEQYF. Here the CDR3 DNA reads TGTGCCAGCAGCCTTTTCGGGCCCTACGAGCAGTACTTC.

The table lists this clonotype with a few counts. The chain uses TRBV14 and TRBJ2-7; TRBD1 agrees at 7 bases. Germline CDR1 reads SGHDN; CDR2 reads FVKESK. Trimming at V came to 4 bases and at J to 7 bases, leaving 13 bases not matched to a gene. The CDR3 runs to 15 residues. CDR3 residues: CASSRRTGTAGEQYF. The CDR3 DNA sequence: TGTGCCAGCAGCCGGAGGACAGGAACTGCCGGGGAGCAGTACTTC.

This chain uses TRBV29-1 with TRBJ2-7; 7 bases are shared with TRBD1. Germline CDR1 SQVTM, CDR2 ANQGSEA. V lost 6 bases to trimming and J lost 3 bases; unmatched junction nucleotides: 8. The CDR3 sequence is 13 residues long. CDR3 residues: CSVATGSNYEQYF. The CDR3 DNA follows: TGCAGCGTGGCGACAGGGAGTAACTACGAGCAGTACTTC.

With respect to this clonotype: A much larger clone lies one base from this, so it may be a read error. The chain is built from TRBV14 and TRBJ2-1; D not resolved. The V gene's germline CDR1 is SGHDN and CDR2 FVKESK. This CDR3 has 13 amino acids. The CDR3, as DNA: TGTGCCGGCAGCACCGAAACCTACAATGAGCAGTTCTTC. Protein product: CAGSTETYNEQFF.

This sequence joins TRBV24-1 and TRBJ2-3, with 7 positions matching TRBD1. CDR1 is KGHDR, CDR2 SFDVKD, per germline. The length of the CDR3 is 17 residues. Trimming removed 3 bases from V and 1 base from J; junction bases left unmatched: 9. Written as DNA, the CDR3 is TGTGCCACCAGTGATATTAGGCGAGGACAGGGCACAGATACGCAGTATTTT. It encodes CATSDIRRGQGTDTQYF.

This clonotype was found many times. The rearrangement links TRBV12-3 or TRBV12-4 to TRBJ1-6; 8 bases fit TRBD1. The CDR3 is 14 amino acids. Trimming cost V 6 bases and J 7 bases; bases outside gene matches: 5. CDR3 bases: TGTGCCAGCAGCCTGACAGGGGCCAATTCACCCCTCCACTTT. This translates into CASSLTGANSPLHF.

For this clonotype: The junction differs from germline at one of its ends, possibly a read error. The chain employs TRBV7-7 and TRBJ1-6; D is unresolved. CDR3 length: 13 amino acids. Per the germline V gene, CDR1 is SSHAT and CDR2 is FNYEAQ (reference sequence). The CDR3 here is CASSLVLSSPLHF. CDR3 sequence (DNA): TGTGCTAGCAGCTTAGTGCTGTCCTCACCCCTCCACTTT.

On this clonotype: Just one base apart from a much larger clone, this may be a read error. The chain combines TRBV9 with TRBJ2-5, with a possible D match to TRBD2 (5 bases). V lost 3 bases and J lost 11, with 20 bases in between. Germline loops: CDR1 SGDLS, CDR2 YYNGEE. The CDR3 sequence is 14 residues long. CDR3 bases: TGTGCCAGCAGCGGAGCCGGGGTCCCTTGGGAGCAGTACTTC. Protein sequence: CASSGAGVPWEQYF.

V and J are TRBV28 and TRBJ2-1; D perhaps matches TRBD1 (6 bases). V was shortened by 8 bases and J by 8 bases, with 13 bases between the two germline ends. Germline V CDR1 and CDR2: MDHEN, SYDVKM. The CDR3 is 12 residues long. CDR3 in amino acids: CASGDRIDEQFF. CDR3 DNA: TGTGCCAGCGGTGACAGGATAGATGAGCAGTTCTTC. Complete variable domain (other parts from reference TRBV28 and TRBJ2-1): DVKVTQSSRYLVKRTGEKVFLECVQDMDHENMFWYRQDPGLGLRLIYFSYDVKMKEKGDIPEGYSVSREKKERFSLILESASTNQTSMYLCASGDRIDEQFFGPGTRLTVL.

This clonotype has at least ten counts. This chain links TRBV28 with TRBJ2-1, with 8 bases aligning to TRBD1. V lost 4 bases and J lost 2; bases outside the gene matches: 1. This CDR3 has 14 amino acids. Germline CDR1 and CDR2: MDHEN and SYDVKM. The CDR3 DNA is TGTGCCAGCAGTTGGGGACAGGCCTACAATGAGCAGTTCTTC. Residues: CASSWGQAYNEQFF. Using reference TRBV28 and TRBJ2-1 for the parts outside the CDR3, the full variable domain is DVKVTQSSRYLVKRTGEKVFLECVQDMDHENMFWYRQDPGLGLRLIYFSYDVKMKEKGDIPEGYSVSREKKERFSLILESASTNQTSMYLCASSWGQAYNEQFFGPGTRLTVL.

On this clonotype itself: A much bigger clone sits one base away, suggesting this may be a read error. V usage is TRBV7-2 and J usage is TRBJ1-1, with D uncertain. V was pared by 11 bases and J by 6 bases, with 16 bases between. The CDR3 runs 12 residues. The germline V gene has CDR1 SGHTA and CDR2 FQGNSA. The CDR3 sequence: CAARTANAEAFF. The CDR3 nucleotides read TGTGCCGCTCGAACAGCCAACGCTGAAGCTTTCTTT.

This clonotype was observed once. The J gene is TRBJ2-1, the V gene TRBV27; D might be TRBD1 (5 bases). V lost 5 bases to trimming and J lost 5 bases, with 16 bases between them. CDR1 and CDR2 from the germline V gene are MNHEY and SMNVEV (reference sequence). The CDR3 is 15 amino acids. CDR3 amino acids: CASSLRQRTNNEQFF. In DNA form, the CDR3 reads TGTGCCAGCAGTCTTCGACAGAGGACAAACAATGAGCAGTTCTTC.

This rearrangement joins TRBV20-1 to TRBJ2-1; TRBD2 aligns across 12 bases. Unmatched junction bases numbered 12, after V lost 3 bases and J lost 15 bases. This CDR3 has 14 amino acids. Looked up from germline, CDR1 is DFQATT and CDR2 is SNEGSKA (reference sequence). The CDR3 nucleotides are TGCAGTGCTAGCCCGGTTTCTAGCGGGGGGGCCAGGTTCTTC. Amino acid sequence: CSASPVSSGGARFF.

Ten or more counts support this clonotype. The chain carries TRBV3-1 and TRBJ1-4; 8 positions agree with TRBD1. After removal of 5 bases from V and 4 bases from J, the junction contained 3 bases not matched to a gene. Per germline, CDR1 LGHDT and CDR2 YNNKEL (reference sequence). The CDR3 loop spans 14 amino acids. CDR3: CASSDRGGNEKLFF. In DNA form, the CDR3 reads TGTGCCAGCAGCGACAGGGGTGGTAATGAAAAACTGTTTTTT.

This clonotype has ten or more counts. The J gene is TRBJ1-5, the V gene TRBV21-1; the tabulated D call, TRBD1, remains unverified against the DNA. TRBV21-1 is labeled a pseudogene. This CDR3 region has 17 residues. The CDR3 DNA reads TGTGCCAGCAGCTACTCCCCCCGGGGGGGAATGGGTCAGCCCCAGCATTTT. Encoded protein: CASSYSPRGGMGQPQHF.

This clonotype appeared many times. The V call is TRBV30, the J call TRBJ2-1; D might be TRBD1 or TRBD2, each matching 5 bases. V lost 0 bases to trimming and J lost 4 bases, with 13 bases between them. CDR3 length: 15 residues. Germline V gene sequence: CDR1 GTSNPN, CDR2 SVGIG (reference sequence). CDR3 in DNA: TGTGCCTGGAGTGTACGGGGCAGGAGTTACAATGAGCAGTTCTTC. Residues: CAWSVRGRSYNEQFF.

In this sample, this clonotype turned up many times. The chain is built from TRBV20-1 and TRBJ2-5, with 10 bases identical to TRBD2. In germline, CDR1 is DFQATT, CDR2 SNEGSKA (reference sequence). The CDR3 runs to 15 residues. The ends lost 8 bases at V and 2 bases at J; junction bases unmatched: 11. CDR3 sequence reads: CSTVVGTSAQETQYF. As DNA, the CDR3 is TGCAGTACTGTTGTCGGGACTAGCGCACAAGAGACCCAGTACTTC.

V is TRBV7-2 and J is TRBJ1-1, with D maybe TRBD1 (5 bases). The ends were cut back, 6 bases at V and 0 bases at J, with 8 bases in the middle. This CDR3 has 13 residues. Looked up from germline, CDR1 is SGHTA and CDR2 is FQGNSA. CDR3 in amino acids: CASRAQVNTEAFF. The CDR3 coding sequence is TGTGCCAGCAGGGCACAGGTGAACACTGAAGCTTTCTTT.

This clonotype was seen a few times. V and J are TRBV18 and TRBJ1-6, with 7 bases that match TRBD1. The V gene end was trimmed by 5 bases and the J gene end by 9 bases; junction bases not matched to a gene: 7. The CDR3 is 14 residues long. Germline assignment: CDR1 KGHSH and CDR2 LQKENI. The CDR3 DNA follows: TGTGCCAGCTCAGCAGACAGGGTGAGTTCACCCCTCCACTTT. It specifies CASSADRVSSPLHF.

The chain has TRBV5-1 and TRBJ2-1; TRBD2 aligns across 12 bases. CDR1 SGHRS and CDR2 YFSETQ come from the germline V gene. The CDR3 spans 16 residues. Trimming cost V 7 bases and J 0 bases; bases outside gene matches: 5. The CDR3 nucleotides are TGCGCCAGCGTTACTAGCGGGGGGCGCTCCTACAATGAGCAGTTCTTC. Protein product: CASVTSGGRSYNEQFF.

The chain uses TRBV6-5 and TRBJ2-7; D is unresolved. The V end was cut by 7 bases, the J end by 0 bases, with 7 bases between. From germline, CDR1 is MNHEY and CDR2 SVGAGI. CDR3 length equals 12 residues. In DNA, the CDR3 is TGTGCCAGCAAAAAATCCTCCTACGAGCAGTACTTC. Protein: CASKKSSYEQYF.

A remark on this clonotype: One base away lies a much larger clone, so this may be a sequencing read error. Here the CDR3 reads CSVDGGNEQFF. The CDR3 nucleotides read TGCAGCGTTGACGGGGGCAATGAGCAGTTCTTC. The chain combines TRBV29-1 with TRBJ2-1; the D gene is possibly TRBD2 (6 bases). The V gene's germline CDR1 is SQVTM and CDR2 ANQGSEA. V dropped 3 bases and J dropped 6 bases, with 6 bases sitting between them. CDR3 size: 11 residues.

On this clonotype itself: A read error may be the cause here, since a much bigger clone is one base away. The chain carries TRBV3-1 and TRBJ2-7; 8 bases match TRBD1. The CDR3 loop spans 16 amino acids. The trim removed 1 base at V and 3 bases at J, leaving 8 bases unmatched. Germline V gives CDR1 LGHDT, CDR2 YNNKEL (reference sequence). As DNA, the CDR3 is TGTGCCAGCAGCCAAGTTCCCGGGACAGGTGGCTACGAGCAGTACTTC. It specifies CASSQVPGTGGYEQYF.

The gene calls are TRBV5-8 and TRBJ2-7; D perhaps matches TRBD1 (6 bases). CDR1 is SGHTS, CDR2 YDEGEE, per germline. V was shortened by 4 bases and J by 1 base, with 9 bases between the two germline ends. CDR3 length: 13 residues. CDR3 nucleotide sequence: TGTGCCAGCAGCGACAGGAAGTCCTACGAGCAGTACTTC. This codes for CASSDRKSYEQYF.

This clonotype was detected only once. The junction and the germline gene differ at one end; a read error may be behind it. V usage is TRBV27 and J usage is TRBJ2-1; 10 nucleotides match TRBD2. Germline CDR1 MNHEY, CDR2 SMNVEV (reference sequence). The CDR3 totals 15 residues. The CDR3 bases are TGTGCCGGCAGTCTAAGCGGGGGGGCCCACAATGAGCAGTTCTTC. The encoded protein is CAGSLSGGAHNEQFF.

A note on this clonotype: This sequence may be a read error, since a much larger clone differs from it by one base. The rearrangement links TRBV9 to TRBJ2-3; 10 bases align to TRBD2. The CDR3 sequence is 16 residues long. The V gene's germline CDR1 is SGDLS and CDR2 YYNGEE. The CDR3 DNA sequence: TGTGCCAGCAGCGCTATAGCGGGGGGAGGCACAGATACGCGGTATTTT. Its protein is CASSAIAGGGTDTRYF. Supplemented by reference TRBV9 and TRBJ2-3, the full variable domain reads DSGVTQTPKHLITATGQRVTLRCSPRSGDLSVYWYQQSLDQGLQFLIQYYNGEERAKGNILERFSAQQFPDLHSELNLSSLELGDSALYFCASSAIAGGGTDTRYFGPGTRLTVL.

This clonotype was detected once. This chain uses TRBV10-3 with TRBJ2-5; the D is unclear. The J call may be wrong; the DNA end is better matched by TRBJ2-7. This CDR3 is 16 amino acids long. Germline V lookup: CDR1 ENHRY, CDR2 SYGVKD. CDR3 in DNA: TGTGCCATCAGTGAGTCGATTGGTAACAGCTACTACGAGCAGTACTTC. The encoded protein is CAISESIGNSYYEQYF.

This sequence joins TRBV7-3 and TRBJ2-1, with a tentative D call TRBD1 (6 bases). TRBJ2-7 explains the end of the DNA better; the J call may be wrong. Germline CDR1 reads SGHTA; CDR2 reads FQGTGA. There are 16 residues in the CDR3. The CDR3, as DNA: TGTGCCAGCAGCTTACTCCCCGGGACACAAAACAATGAGCAGTACTTC. It translates to CASSLLPGTQNNEQYF.

The genes are TRBV12-3 or TRBV12-4 and TRBJ1-5, with 8 bases lining up with TRBD1. The CDR3 spans 14 residues. The ends lost 6 bases at V and 6 bases at J; junction bases unmatched: 7. CDR3 in amino acids: CASSPDRVGQPQHF. DNA of the CDR3: TGTGCCAGCAGCCCGGACAGGGTGGGTCAGCCCCAGCATTTT.